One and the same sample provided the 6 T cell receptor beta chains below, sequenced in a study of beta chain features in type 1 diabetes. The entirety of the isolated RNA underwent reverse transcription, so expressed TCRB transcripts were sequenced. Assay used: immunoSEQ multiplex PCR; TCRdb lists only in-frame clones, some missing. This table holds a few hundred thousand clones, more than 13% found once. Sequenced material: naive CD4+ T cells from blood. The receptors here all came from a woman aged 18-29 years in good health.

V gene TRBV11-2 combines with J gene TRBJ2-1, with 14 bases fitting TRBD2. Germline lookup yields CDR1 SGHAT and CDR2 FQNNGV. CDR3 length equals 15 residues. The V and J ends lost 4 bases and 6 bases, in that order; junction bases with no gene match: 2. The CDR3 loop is CASSSGTSGSNEQFF. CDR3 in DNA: TGTGCCAGCAGCTCCGGGACTAGCGGGAGCAATGAGCAGTTCTTC.

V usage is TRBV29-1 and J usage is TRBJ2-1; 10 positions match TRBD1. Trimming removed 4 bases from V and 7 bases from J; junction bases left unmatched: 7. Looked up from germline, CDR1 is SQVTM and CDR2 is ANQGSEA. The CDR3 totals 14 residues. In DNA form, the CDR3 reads TGCAGCGTTGCCGGGACAGGGGCGGTGAATGAGCAGTTCTTC. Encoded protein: CSVAGTGAVNEQFF.

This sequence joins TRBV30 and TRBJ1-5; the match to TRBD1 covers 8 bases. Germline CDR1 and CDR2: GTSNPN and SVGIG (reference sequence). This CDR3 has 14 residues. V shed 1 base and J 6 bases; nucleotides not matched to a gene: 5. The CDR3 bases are TGTGCCTGGAGTGCCGGACAGGGAAGTCAGCCCCAGCATTTT. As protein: CAWSAGQGSQPQHF.

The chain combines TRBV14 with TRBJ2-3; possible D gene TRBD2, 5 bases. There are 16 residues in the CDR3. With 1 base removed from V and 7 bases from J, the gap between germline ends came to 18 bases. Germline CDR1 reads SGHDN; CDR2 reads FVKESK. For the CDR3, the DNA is TGTGCCAGCAGCCAAGCTTTTGGAGGAAAAGTAAATACGCAGTATTTT. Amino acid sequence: CASSQAFGGKVNTQYF.

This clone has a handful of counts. The CDR3 reads CSVARQGGKYNEQFF. The CDR3 DNA sequence: TGCAGCGTCGCTCGACAGGGGGGTAAATACAATGAGCAGTTCTTC. This chain connects TRBV29-1 to TRBJ2-1, with 9 bases identical to TRBD1. The V gene's germline CDR1 is SQVTM and CDR2 ANQGSEA. V lost 6 bases to trimming and J lost 4 bases; unmatched junction nucleotides: 10. The CDR3 length is 15 residues.

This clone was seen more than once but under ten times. The CDR3 DNA sequence: TGTGCCAGCAGCCAGATAGACAGGACTTCGAGCTCCTACAATGAGCAGTTCTTC. As protein: CASSQIDRTSSSYNEQFF. The V call is TRBV14, the J call TRBJ2-1; possible D gene TRBD1, 6 bases. Trimming took 3 bases from V and 0 from J, leaving 18 bases between them. CDR1 is SGHDN, CDR2 FVKESK, per germline. The CDR3 runs 18 residues.